Following are 3 T cell receptor beta chains from one sample sequenced in a study of identical twins. TCRdb passed the 5' RACE reads through MiXCR, listing each CDR3 protein once. This table has about 690,000 distinct CDR3 sequences, over 5% appearing once. Sequencing was carried out using naive T cells sorted from blood. All receptors come from a man aged 18 to 30 in good health.

This clonotype has just a few counts. The V and J genes are TRBV5-1 and TRBJ1-1; 7 bases agree with TRBD1. Germline V gives CDR1 SGHRS, CDR2 YFSETQ. Trimming cost V 0 bases and J 8 bases; bases outside gene matches: 4. This CDR3 is 13 amino acids long. The CDR3 DNA follows: TGCGCCAGCAGCTTGGAAGGGGGCTTCGAAGCTTTCTTT. Its translation: CASSLEGGFEAFF.

At least ten counts were recorded for this clonotype. The chain is built from TRBV6-5 and TRBJ2-1; 13 bases line up with TRBD2. Germline-derived CDR1 and CDR2 are MNHEY and SVGAGI. The CDR3 covers 18 residues. Trimming cost V 0 bases and J 6 bases; bases outside gene matches: 8. CDR3: CASSYSSPGLAGVNEQFF. The CDR3 DNA is TGTGCCAGCAGTTACTCGTCCCCAGGACTAGCGGGAGTCAATGAGCAGTTCTTC.

The sample holds many counts of this clonotype. This rearrangement joins TRBV12-3 or TRBV12-4 to TRBJ2-1; the D is unclear. The CDR3 has 16 residues. The germline V and J ends were trimmed by 4 bases and 2 bases, with 15 bases remaining between them. The CDR3 DNA sequence: TGTGCCAGCAGTTCCATTTCTGCTGGAACCTACAATGAGCAGTTCTTC. Its translation: CASSSISAGTYNEQFF.